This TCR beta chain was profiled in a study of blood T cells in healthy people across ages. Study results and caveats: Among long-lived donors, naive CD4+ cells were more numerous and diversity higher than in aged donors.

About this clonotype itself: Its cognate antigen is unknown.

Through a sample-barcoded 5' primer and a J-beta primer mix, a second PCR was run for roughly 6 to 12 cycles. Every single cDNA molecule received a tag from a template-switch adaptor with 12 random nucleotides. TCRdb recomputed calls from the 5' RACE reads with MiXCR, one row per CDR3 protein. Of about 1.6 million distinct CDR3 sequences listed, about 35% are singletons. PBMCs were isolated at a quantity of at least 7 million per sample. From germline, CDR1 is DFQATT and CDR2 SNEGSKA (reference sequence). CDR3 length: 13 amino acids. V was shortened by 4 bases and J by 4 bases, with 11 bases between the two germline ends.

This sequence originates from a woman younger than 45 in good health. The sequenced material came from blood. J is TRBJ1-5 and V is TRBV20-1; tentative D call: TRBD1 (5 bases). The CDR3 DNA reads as TGCAGTGCTACAGGGATTCAGAATCAGCCCCAGCATTTT. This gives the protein CSATGIQNQPQHF.